In this sample, the clone carrying this T cell receptor (beta chain) turned up many times. Antigen unknown. The sequenced template was RNA, covering the TCR beta CDR3 region. HTBI-primed first-round RT-PCR preceded second-round multiplex PCR. Via MiXCR, TCRdb re-called the multiplex PCR reads, giving one row per CDR3 protein. The sample includes over 650,000 distinct CDR3 sequences, 35% to 50% of them seen just once. The data were taken from a study of Graves' ophthalmopathy and Graves' hyperthyroidism. V lost 0 bases to trimming and J lost 3 bases, with 6 bases between them. Germline V CDR1 and CDR2: SGHRS, YFSETQ. This CDR3 has 13 residues. Overall study findings and caveats: Sensitivity reached roughly 70% and specificity approximately 72% when the model predicted ophthalmopathy progression.

The PBMCs used were ones drawn from less than 12 ml of fresh peripheral blood. The sequence derives from an adult man with Graves' ophthalmopathy. The sequencing input was peripheral blood. This chain uses TRBV5-1 with TRBJ1-1; D gene unclear. The CDR3 loop reads CASSLAAYTEAFF. The CDR3 coding sequence is TGCGCCAGCAGCTTGGCAGCCTACACTGAAGCTTTCTTT.